The 16 T cell receptor beta chains in this list originate from one sample, sequenced in a study of blood T cell repertoires in COVID-19. Profiled with immunoSEQ multiplex PCR; TCRdb holds only in-frame clones, not every one. The sample lists 140,000 or so clones, about 80% occurring once. Sequencing was performed on peripheral blood. The receptors were gathered from a human donor in a cohort sampled during active COVID-19.

The V gene is TRBV3-1 (or the pseudogene TRBV3-2), the J gene TRBJ2-6, with 7 bases aligning to TRBD1. V lost 4 bases to trimming and J lost 0 bases; unmatched junction nucleotides: 6. Germline CDR1 is LGHDT and CDR2 is YNNKEL (reference sequence). The CDR3 totals 17 residues. The CDR3 DNA reads as TGTGCCAGCAGCCCCTCGGGACAGCTCTCTGGGGCCAACGTCCTGACTTTC. Translation: CASSPSGQLSGANVLTF.

The V gene is TRBV19, the J gene TRBJ1-3, with a weak D call TRBD1 (5 bases). The germline CDR1 and CDR2 sequences are LNHDA and SQIVND (reference sequence). The CDR3 loop spans 15 amino acids. The ends were cut back, 3 bases at V and 4 bases at J, with 13 bases in the middle. The DNA of the CDR3 is TGTGCCAGTAGTATTTCCGTGACAGTGGGAAACACCATATATTTT. Protein product: CASSISVTVGNTIYF.

The chain uses TRBV25-1 and TRBJ2-1; the D gene is possibly TRBD1 (6 bases). Germline V gene lookup returns CDR1 MGHDK and CDR2 SYGVNS. The CDR3 is made up of 15 amino acids. V lost 3 bases to trimming and J lost 5 bases, with 14 bases between them. This CDR3 is CASSDPTGIDNEQFF. CDR3 in DNA: TGTGCCAGCAGTGATCCAACAGGGATAGACAATGAGCAGTTCTTC. Variable domain in full (rest from reference TRBV25-1 and TRBJ2-1): EADIYQTPRYLVIGTGKKITLECSQTMGHDKMYWYQQDPGMELHLIHYSYGVNSTEKGDLSSESTVSRIRTEHFPLTLESARPSHTSQYLCASSDPTGIDNEQFFGPGTRLTVL.

The V gene is TRBV2, the J gene TRBJ2-2, with D possibly matching TRBD2 (6 bases). The CDR3 covers 15 residues. CDR1 is SNHLY and CDR2 is FYNNEI in the germline V gene. Trimming cost V 4 bases and J 8 bases, with 17 bases left between them. The CDR3 here is CASSGAVSGQGELFF. Written as DNA, the CDR3 is TGTGCCAGCAGTGGGGCTGTTAGCGGCCAGGGGGAGCTGTTTTTT.

The chain carries TRBV4-1 and TRBJ1-5, with 8 positions matching TRBD1. The CDR3 is made up of 19 amino acids. Germline loops: CDR1 MGHRA, CDR2 YSYEKL. Trimming removed 5 bases from V and 9 bases from J; junction bases left unmatched: 24. CDR3 coding DNA: TGCGCCAGCAGCTTAACTTGGACAGGGTCAAGGTTTAACCTACGGCCCCAGCATTTT. Translation: CASSLTWTGSRFNLRPQHF.

V and J are TRBV5-1 and TRBJ2-1, with D hard to call. The V and J ends lost 0 bases and 0 bases respectively, with 4 bases between them. This CDR3 is 14 amino acids long. Germline V gene sequence: CDR1 SGHRS, CDR2 YFSETQ. CDR3 DNA: TGCGCCAGCAGCTTGGACAACTCCTACAATGAGCAGTTCTTC. Protein product: CASSLDNSYNEQFF.

This chain links TRBV19 with TRBJ1-6; 9 bases fit TRBD1. CDR3 length equals 17 residues. The V gene's germline CDR1 is LNHDA and CDR2 SQIVND (reference sequence). V lost 6 bases to trimming and J lost 4 bases; unmatched junction nucleotides: 10. CDR3 DNA sequence: TGTGCCAGTAGACGGACAGGGGCGAACACATATAATTCACCCCTCCACTTT. Translation gives CASRRTGANTYNSPLHF.

This clone was detected only a few times. V is TRBV30 and J is TRBJ2-3, with no clear D. This CDR3 contains 12 residues. Looked up from germline, CDR1 is GTSNPN and CDR2 is SVGIG (reference sequence). The V and J ends lost 0 bases and 3 bases respectively, with 4 bases between them. The CDR3 nucleotides read TGTGCCTGGAGTGTACGGACAGATACGCAGTATTTT. Residues: CAWSVRTDTQYF.

This clone occurred once. The V and J genes are TRBV5-1 and TRBJ2-5; tentatively, D is TRBD1 (5 bases). The CDR3 spans 15 residues. The V end was cut by 0 bases, the J end by 5 bases, with 14 bases between. Per the germline V gene, CDR1 is SGHRS and CDR2 is YFSETQ. CDR3 region: CASSLAGGRAETQYF. The CDR3 DNA reads as TGCGCCAGCAGCTTGGCCGGTGGCAGGGCGGAGACCCAGTACTTC.

The V gene is TRBV4-1, the J gene TRBJ2-7, with TRBD2 as a possible D gene (6 bases). V was cut by 0 bases and J by 3 bases, with 12 bases left in between. The germline CDR1 and CDR2 sequences are MGHRA and YSYEKL. The CDR3 is 15 residues long. The CDR3 loop reads CASSQDAGGLYEQYF. The CDR3 region has the DNA TGCGCCAGCAGCCAAGACGCCGGGGGACTCTACGAGCAGTACTTC.

The chain links TRBV10-2 to TRBJ2-7; perhaps TRBD1 as D (6 bases). Germline V gives CDR1 WSHSY, CDR2 SAAADI. Between the trimmed V and J ends, which lost 6 bases and 4 bases, there was a span of 16 bases. There are 14 residues in the CDR3. CDR3 DNA sequence: TGCGCCAGCAGCGAAGGGACAACTACTTACGAGCAGTACTTC. Amino acids: CASSEGTTTYEQYF.

Turning to this clone: A read error may produce the germline difference seen at one junction end. J is TRBJ2-2 and V is TRBV5-1, with TRBD2 as a possible D gene (7 bases). CDR3 length: 15 amino acids. The germline CDR1 and CDR2 sequences are SGHRS and YFSETQ. The CDR3 nucleotides read TGCGCCAGCAGATTGGGCGGGGGCAACACCGGGGAGCTGTTTTTT. It encodes CASRLGGGNTGELFF.

V and J are TRBV7-3 and TRBJ2-4; D may be TRBD1 (6 bases). The CDR3 is 14 residues long. CDR1 and CDR2 from the germline V gene are SGHTA and FQGTGA. V was trimmed by 4 bases and J by 8 bases, leaving 15 bases between them. The CDR3 DNA sequence: TGTGCCAGCAGCTCCCCAGACAGGTTCGACATTCAGTACTTC. It codes for CASSSPDRFDIQYF.

The CDR3 DNA reads as TGTGCCAGCAGCCCTGGACAGGGAACTCTCTATGGCTACACCTTC. This sequence encodes CASSPGQGTLYGYTF. This chain connects TRBV28 to TRBJ1-2; TRBD1 aligns across 8 bases. The germline CDR1 and CDR2 sequences are MDHEN and SYDVKM. The trim removed 6 bases at V and 4 bases at J, leaving 10 bases unmatched. The CDR3 spans 15 residues.

V usage is TRBV3-1 (or the pseudogene TRBV3-2) and J usage is TRBJ1-1, with no clear D. This CDR3 is 14 amino acids long. V was clipped by 2 bases and J by 4 bases, with 11 bases between them. Germline V gives CDR1 LGHDT, CDR2 YNNKEL (reference sequence). The CDR3 DNA follows: TGTGCCAGCAGCCAAATATTAGGGAGCACTGAAGCTTTCTTT. Translated, it gives CASSQILGSTEAFF.

The rearrangement uses TRBV5-6 and TRBJ1-2; D not certain. Germline CDR1 and CDR2: SGHDT and YYEEEE. Trimming shortened V by 2 bases and J by 2 bases, and 13 bases separated the two germline ends. CDR3 length equals 15 residues. DNA for the CDR3: TGTGCCAGCAGCTTAGGTCGCCGGGAGAACTATGGCTACACCTTC. It encodes CASSLGRRENYGYTF.